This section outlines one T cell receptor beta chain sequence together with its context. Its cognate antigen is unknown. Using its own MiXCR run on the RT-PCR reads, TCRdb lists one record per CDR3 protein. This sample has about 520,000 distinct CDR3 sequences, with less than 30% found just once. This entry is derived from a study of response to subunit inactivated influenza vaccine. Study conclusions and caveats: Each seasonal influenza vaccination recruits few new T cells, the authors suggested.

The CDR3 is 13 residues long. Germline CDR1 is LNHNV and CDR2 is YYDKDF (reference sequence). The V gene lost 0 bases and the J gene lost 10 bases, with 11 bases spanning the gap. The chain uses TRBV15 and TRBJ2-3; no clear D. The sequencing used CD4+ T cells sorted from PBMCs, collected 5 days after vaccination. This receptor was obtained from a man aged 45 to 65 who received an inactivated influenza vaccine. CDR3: CATSREEGTSQYF. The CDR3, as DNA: TGTGCCACCAGCAGAGAGGAAGGAACTTCGCAGTATTTT.